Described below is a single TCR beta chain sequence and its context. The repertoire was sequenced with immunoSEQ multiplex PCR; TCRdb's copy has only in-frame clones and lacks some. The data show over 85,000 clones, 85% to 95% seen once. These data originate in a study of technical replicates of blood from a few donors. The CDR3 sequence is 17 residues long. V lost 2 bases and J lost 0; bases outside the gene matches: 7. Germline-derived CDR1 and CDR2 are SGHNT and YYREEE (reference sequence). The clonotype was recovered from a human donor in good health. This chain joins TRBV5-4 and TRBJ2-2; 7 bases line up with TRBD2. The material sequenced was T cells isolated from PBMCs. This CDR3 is CASSFPGTTSNTGELFF. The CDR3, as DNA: TGTGCCAGCAGCTTTCCCGGGACTACGTCGAACACCGGGGAGCTGTTTTTT.